The subject of this entry is one TCR beta chain. The data were taken from a study of blood T cell repertoires in COVID-19. Study context: Samples came from the United States, Italy and Spain, spanning acute and convalescent COVID-19. PBMCs, B-cell-depleted T cells, or T cells were the source of the cDNA or gDNA that made up the material.

As originally analysed: From reference gene primer amplification, estimates of nucleated cell counts were derived. Measured with immunoSEQ multiplex PCR; TCRdb has only the in-frame clones, and not every one. The DNA was the basis for D and trimming; V, J and clone size are from that table. This table holds some 74,000 clones, roughly 80% found once. V was clipped by 4 bases and J by 8 bases, with 8 bases between them. The CDR3 contains 12 residues. Material: peripheral blood. The receptor was derived from a woman at least 80 years old with active or convalescent COVID-19. The chain carries TRBV12-3 or TRBV12-4 and TRBJ1-4; possible D gene TRBD1, 5 bases. CDR3 amino acids: CASSYGGEKLFF. The CDR3 coding sequence is TGTGCCAGCAGTTATGGGGGGGAAAAACTGTTTTTT.